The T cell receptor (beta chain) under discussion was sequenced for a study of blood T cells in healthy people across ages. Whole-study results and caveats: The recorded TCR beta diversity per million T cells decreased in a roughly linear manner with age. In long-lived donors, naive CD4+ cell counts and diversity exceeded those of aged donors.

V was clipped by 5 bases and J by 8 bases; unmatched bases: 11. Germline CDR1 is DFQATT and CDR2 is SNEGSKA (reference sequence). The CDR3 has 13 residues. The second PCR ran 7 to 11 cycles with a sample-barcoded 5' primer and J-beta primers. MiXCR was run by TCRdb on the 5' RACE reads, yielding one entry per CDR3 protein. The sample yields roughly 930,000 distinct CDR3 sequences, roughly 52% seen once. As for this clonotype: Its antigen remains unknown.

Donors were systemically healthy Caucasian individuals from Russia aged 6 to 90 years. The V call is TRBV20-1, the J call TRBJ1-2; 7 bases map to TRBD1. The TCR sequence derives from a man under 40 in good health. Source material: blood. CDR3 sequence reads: CSAEDRMDGGYTF. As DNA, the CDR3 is TGCAGTGCTGAGGACAGGATGGATGGAGGCTACACCTTC.